This T cell receptor (beta chain) is drawn from a study of ipilimumab plus nivolumab after autologous stem cell transplantation. Study overall: Patients received a median of about five ipilimumab and roughly 8 nivolumab doses. The study, taken as a whole, reports: TCR repertoire, Treg phenotype and gut microbiota reportedly support more study of this approach.

Starting 14 to 28 days after autologous transplant, ipilimumab 1 mg/kg was given. Patients received nivolumab 3 mg/kg at weeks 1, 4, 7, 10, then fortnightly to week 26. The repertoire was sequenced with immunoSEQ multiplex PCR; TCRdb's copy has only in-frame clones and lacks some. The data show some 87,000 clones, 83% seen once. The V gene end was trimmed by 3 bases and the J gene end by 7 bases; junction bases not matched to a gene: 7. Germline V gene lookup returns CDR1 LNHNV and CDR2 YYDKDF (reference sequence). The CDR3 runs 14 residues. Worth noting for this clone: What it binds is unknown.

The V gene is TRBV15, the J gene TRBJ2-7; 9 bases line up with TRBD2. Specimen: PBMCs, collected in a trial of ipilimumab plus nivolumab as post-transplant consolidation. The sequence was collected from a male donor with diffuse large B-cell lymphoma. The CDR3 DNA follows: TGTGCCACCAGCAGGGACGCGGGACTAGCTGAGCAGTACTTC. Translated: CATSRDAGLAEQYF.